The 13 T cell receptor beta chains below come from one sample, sequenced in a study of blood T cell repertoires in COVID-19. Assay used: immunoSEQ multiplex PCR; TCRdb lists only in-frame clones, some missing. The repertoire holds roughly 140,000 clones, 70% to 85% seen once, with about 7.2% in the top ten. Source material: peripheral blood. All receptors come from a woman in her forties or fifties in a cohort sampled during active or convalescent COVID-19.

This rearrangement joins TRBV4-3 to TRBJ2-2, with D possibly matching TRBD2 (7 bases). The germline V gene encodes CDR1 LGHNA and CDR2 YSLEER. The V gene lost 0 bases and the J gene lost 5 bases, with 13 bases spanning the gap. This CDR3 is 16 amino acids long. DNA for the CDR3: TGCGCCAGCAGCCAAGATTGGGGGGGGCCAACCGGGGAGCTGTTTTTT. Its translation: CASSQDWGGPTGELFF.

The V call is TRBV5-4, the J call TRBJ1-1; D gene ambiguous. The germline gives CDR1 SGHNT, CDR2 YYREEE (reference sequence). V lost 0 bases and J 4 bases, leaving 4 bases between the germline ends. The CDR3 sequence is 12 residues long. The CDR3, as DNA: TGTGCCAGCAGCTTGGACATCACTGAAGCTTTCTTT. The encoded protein is CASSLDITEAFF.

The rearrangement joins TRBV10-2 to TRBJ1-5, with a weak D call TRBD1 (6 bases). Germline V CDR1 and CDR2: WSHSY, SAAADI. The CDR3 consists of 17 residues. Trimming took 0 bases from V and 9 from J, leaving 21 bases between them. The CDR3 is CASSESVLGASLWPQHF. The CDR3, as DNA: TGCGCCAGCAGTGAGTCGGTTTTGGGGGCCTCCCTGTGGCCCCAGCATTTT.

This clone was seen a few times. This sequence joins TRBV12-3 or TRBV12-4 and TRBJ1-2, with D tentatively TRBD1 (5 bases). V lost 1 base and J 6 bases, leaving 9 bases between the germline ends. The CDR3 consists of 13 residues. The CDR3 region has the DNA TGTGCCAGCAGTTTAGACAGGTCTCATGGCTACACCTTC. Residues: CASSLDRSHGYTF.

The chain is built from TRBV14 and TRBJ2-7; TRBD2 aligns across 9 bases. The germline CDR1 and CDR2 sequences are SGHDN and FVKESK. The CDR3 totals 15 residues. The V gene end was trimmed by 1 base and the J gene end by 5 bases; junction bases not matched to a gene: 6. This CDR3 reads CASSQVSGGFHEQYF. The CDR3, as DNA: TGTGCCAGCAGCCAAGTTAGCGGGGGTTTCCACGAGCAGTACTTC.

This sequence joins TRBV19 and TRBJ2-2, with 7 bases lining up with TRBD1. Germline values: CDR1 LNHDA, CDR2 SQIVND (reference sequence). The CDR3 is 16 residues long. With V trimmed by 3 bases and J by 1 base, 5 bases remained unmatched. Here the CDR3 DNA reads TGTGCCAGTAGTATCGGAAGGGGGCGGAACACCGGGGAGCTGTTTTTT. Protein sequence: CASSIGRGRNTGELFF.

This clone showed up just a few times. The chain combines TRBV7-2 with TRBJ2-1; 10 bases map to TRBD2. There are 19 residues in the CDR3. V was clipped by 6 bases and J by 0 bases; unmatched bases: 14. CDR1 is SGHTA, CDR2 FQGNSA, per germline. The CDR3 is CASRGPGLAPQSSYNEQFF. DNA for the CDR3: TGTGCCAGCAGAGGTCCGGGACTAGCGCCTCAGAGCTCCTACAATGAGCAGTTCTTC.

This clone was recorded only once. The J gene is TRBJ1-4, the V gene TRBV6-6; D uncertain. Germline assignment: CDR1 MNHNY and CDR2 SVGAGI (reference sequence). The germline V and J ends were trimmed by 10 bases and 4 bases, with 10 bases remaining between them. This CDR3 comprises 12 residues. The CDR3 bases are TGTGCCATACGTGGAGTTAATGAAAAACTGTTTTTT. It specifies CAIRGVNEKLFF.

This chain joins TRBV6-5 and TRBJ1-5; D is possibly TRBD1 (5 bases). CDR3 length: 14 residues. CDR1 and CDR2 from the germline V gene are MNHEY and SVGAGI. The V gene lost 2 bases and the J gene lost 5 bases, with 10 bases spanning the gap. The CDR3 sequence is CASSYEPGHQPQHF. CDR3 nucleotides: TGTGCCAGCAGTTACGAGCCAGGGCATCAGCCCCAGCATTTT.

This clone was seen more than once but under ten times. This chain uses TRBV7-9 with TRBJ1-6; D is undetermined. Per the germline V gene, CDR1 is SEHNR and CDR2 is FQNEAQ (reference sequence). The CDR3 is 15 amino acids. V lost 4 bases, J lost 10 bases, and 17 bases lay in between. CDR3 coding DNA: TGTGCCAGCAGCTCAACGATTTCTGGGGAGTCACCCCTCCACTTT. Translation: CASSSTISGESPLHF.

The chain has TRBV4-1 and TRBJ2-3; the D gene is possibly TRBD2 (6 bases). Between the trimmed V and J ends, which lost 4 bases and 6 bases, there was a span of 20 bases. Germline CDR1 and CDR2: MGHRA and YSYEKL. The CDR3 has 16 amino acids. The CDR3 spells CASSLSGRARADTQYF. In DNA form, the CDR3 reads TGCGCCAGCAGCCTTAGCGGTCGCGCGCGCGCGGATACGCAGTATTTT.

This clone was picked up a small number of times. V usage is TRBV14 and J usage is TRBJ1-3; D may be TRBD1 (6 bases). Per the germline V gene, CDR1 is SGHDN and CDR2 is FVKESK. Deletions cut 4 bases from V and 0 bases from J, with 13 bases between. The CDR3 runs 16 residues. As DNA, the CDR3 is TGTGCCAGCAGCCCGCTGGGGGCCTACTCTGGAAACACCATATATTTT. Protein sequence: CASSPLGAYSGNTIYF.

This clone was found a few times. The rearrangement joins TRBV6-5 to TRBJ1-2; the D is unclear. This CDR3 has 16 residues. Germline lookup yields CDR1 MNHEY and CDR2 SVGAGI. V was shortened by 2 bases and J by 2 bases, with 15 bases between the two germline ends. CDR3 nucleotide sequence: TGTGCCAGCAGTTACGTTCCTGGCAAGTTAAACTATGGCTACACCTTC. Translating it yields CASSYVPGKLNYGYTF.